This TCR beta chain comes out of a study of blood T cell repertoires in COVID-19. Study overall: The origin of the acute and convalescent COVID-19 samples was the United States, Italy and Spain. T cells, B-cell-depleted T cells, or PBMCs provided the cDNA or gDNA that served as material.

Repertoires were generated with immunoSEQ multiplex PCR, while TCRdb's copy carries only in-frame clones and drops some. The sample shows about 170,000 clones, about 87% of them seen only once. The CDR3 sequence is 15 residues long. CDR1 and CDR2 (germline): MDHEN, SYDVKM. Trimming left V 7 bases short and J 3 bases short, with 18 bases between. Seattle participants joined during active infection and were tracked over time. The rearrangement joins TRBV28 to TRBJ1-2, with TRBD1 as a possible D gene (5 bases). Sequenced: peripheral blood. The receptor's source is a woman older than 75 with COVID-19, enrolled during active disease. CDR3 nucleotides: TGTGCCAGCATCCGAAAAGGGGATCTAGACTATGGCTACACCTTC. Protein product: CASIRKGDLDYGYTF.